Given below is one T cell receptor beta chain in context. Its antigen is undetermined. Data came from immunoSEQ multiplex PCR; TCRdb stores just in-frame clones and leaves some out. The sample comprises 950,000 to 1,300,000 clones, more than 65% of which are singletons, and about 1.5% rests with the top ten. The sample is drawn from a study of shared clonotypes between healthy human individuals. Germline loops: CDR1 SGDLS, CDR2 YYNGEE. The length of the CDR3 is 18 residues. The ends lost 4 bases at V and 8 bases at J; junction bases unmatched: 19. Whole-study results and caveats: Around 4.9% of naive CD4 clonotypes were shared across four donors.

Sequencing was carried out using memory CD4+ T cells sorted from blood. Subset: CD45RA-negative fraction. This chain joins TRBV9 and TRBJ2-1, with 9 bases identical to TRBD2. The sequence came from a man between 18 and 29 years old in good health. The CDR3 sequence: CASSSPRGGRAGFDEQFF. CDR3 bases: TGTGCCAGCAGCTCCCCCCGTGGCGGGAGGGCCGGTTTCGATGAGCAGTTCTTC. Full variable domain (rest looked up from reference TRBV9 and TRBJ2-1): DSGVTQTPKHLITATGQRVTLRCSPRSGDLSVYWYQQSLDQGLQFLIQYYNGEERAKGNILERFSAQQFPDLHSELNLSSLELGDSALYFCASSSPRGGRAGFDEQFFGPGTRLTVL.